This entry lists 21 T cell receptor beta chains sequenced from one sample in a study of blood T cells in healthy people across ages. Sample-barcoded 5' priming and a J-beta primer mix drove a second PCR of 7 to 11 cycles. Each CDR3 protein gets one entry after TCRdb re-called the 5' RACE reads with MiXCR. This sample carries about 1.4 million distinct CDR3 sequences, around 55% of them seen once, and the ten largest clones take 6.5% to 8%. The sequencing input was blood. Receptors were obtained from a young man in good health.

The CDR3 reads CASSRPRMAGSFYGYTF. The DNA for the CDR3 is TGTGCCAGCAGCCGACCTAGGATGGCAGGGAGTTTCTATGGCTACACCTTC. The chain uses TRBV7-9 and TRBJ1-2, with a tentative D call TRBD1 (5 bases). The germline V gene encodes CDR1 SEHNR and CDR2 FQNEAQ (reference sequence). With 5 bases removed from V and 4 bases from J, the gap between germline ends came to 23 bases. The CDR3 has 17 amino acids.

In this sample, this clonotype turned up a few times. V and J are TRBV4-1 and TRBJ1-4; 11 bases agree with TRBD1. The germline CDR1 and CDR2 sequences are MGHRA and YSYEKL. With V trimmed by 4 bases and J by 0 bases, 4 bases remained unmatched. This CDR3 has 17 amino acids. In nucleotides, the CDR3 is TGCGCCAGCAGCCGCGGACAGGGGGCTTCAACTAATGAAAAACTGTTTTTT. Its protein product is CASSRGQGASTNEKLFF.

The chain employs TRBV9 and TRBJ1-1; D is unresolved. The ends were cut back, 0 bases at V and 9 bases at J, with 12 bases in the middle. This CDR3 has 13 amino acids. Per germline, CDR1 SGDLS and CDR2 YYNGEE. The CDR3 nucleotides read TGTGCCAGCAGCGTAGGGGGAGGGATCCAAGCTTTCTTT. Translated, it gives CASSVGGGIQAFF.

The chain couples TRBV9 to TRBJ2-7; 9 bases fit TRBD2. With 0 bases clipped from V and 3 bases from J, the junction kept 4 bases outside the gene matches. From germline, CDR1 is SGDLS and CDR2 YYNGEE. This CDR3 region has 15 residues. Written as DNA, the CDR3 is TGTGCCAGCAGCGTAGCGACTAGCGGATACTACGAGCAGTACTTC. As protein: CASSVATSGYYEQYF.

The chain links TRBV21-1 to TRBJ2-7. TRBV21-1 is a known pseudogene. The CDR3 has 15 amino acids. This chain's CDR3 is CASSKVLEEDYEQYF. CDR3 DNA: TGTGCCAGCAGCAAAGTGCTCGAGGAAGACTACGAGCAGTACTTC.

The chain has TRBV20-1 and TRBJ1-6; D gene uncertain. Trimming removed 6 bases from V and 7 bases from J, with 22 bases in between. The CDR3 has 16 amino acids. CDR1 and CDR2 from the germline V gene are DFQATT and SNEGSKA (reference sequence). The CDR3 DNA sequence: TGCAGTGCGCGTCGAACCACTACTATTGGGAATTCACCCCTCCACTTT. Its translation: CSARRTTTIGNSPLHF.

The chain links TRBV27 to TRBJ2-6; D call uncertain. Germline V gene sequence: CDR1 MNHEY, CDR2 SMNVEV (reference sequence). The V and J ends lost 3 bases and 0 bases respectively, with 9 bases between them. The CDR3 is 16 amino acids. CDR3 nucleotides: TGTGCCAGCAGTTTTAACGGAAACTCTGGGGCCAACGTCCTGACTTTC. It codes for CASSFNGNSGANVLTF. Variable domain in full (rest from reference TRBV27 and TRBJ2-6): EAQVTQNPRYLITVTGKKLTVTCSQNMNHEYMSWYRQDPGLGLRQIYYSMNVEVTDKGDVPEGYKVSRKEKRNFPLILESPSPNQTSLYFCASSFNGNSGANVLTFGAGSRLTVL.

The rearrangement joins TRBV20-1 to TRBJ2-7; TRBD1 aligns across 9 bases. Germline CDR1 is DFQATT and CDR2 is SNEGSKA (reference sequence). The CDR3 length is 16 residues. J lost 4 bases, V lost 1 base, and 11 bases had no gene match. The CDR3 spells CSARVPGQGMEYEQYF. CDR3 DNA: TGCAGTGCTAGAGTCCCCGGACAGGGGATGGAGTACGAGCAGTACTTC.

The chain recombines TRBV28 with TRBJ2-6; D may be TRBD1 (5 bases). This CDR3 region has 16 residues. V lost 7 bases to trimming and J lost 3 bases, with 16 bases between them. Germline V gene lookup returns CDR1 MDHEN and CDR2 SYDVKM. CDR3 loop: CASTYKGSYGANVLTF. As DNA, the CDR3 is TGTGCCAGCACCTATAAGGGGTCTTATGGGGCCAACGTCCTGACTTTC.

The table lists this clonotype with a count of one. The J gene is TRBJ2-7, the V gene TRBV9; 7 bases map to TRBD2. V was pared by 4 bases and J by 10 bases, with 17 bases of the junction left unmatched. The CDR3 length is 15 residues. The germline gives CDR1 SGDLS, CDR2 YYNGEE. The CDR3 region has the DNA TGTGCCAGCAGCCTCAGTGGTTCGGCGGGAGAAACCCAGTACTTC. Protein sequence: CASSLSGSAGETQYF. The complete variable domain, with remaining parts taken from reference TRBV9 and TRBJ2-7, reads DSGVTQTPKHLITATGQRVTLRCSPRSGDLSVYWYQQSLDQGLQFLIQYYNGEERAKGNILERFSAQQFPDLHSELNLSSLELGDSALYFCASSLSGSAGETQYFGPGTRLTVT.

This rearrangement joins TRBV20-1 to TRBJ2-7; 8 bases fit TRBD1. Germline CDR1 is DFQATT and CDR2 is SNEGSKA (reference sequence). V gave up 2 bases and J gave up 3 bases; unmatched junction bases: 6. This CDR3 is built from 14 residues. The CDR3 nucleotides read TGCAGTGCTAGAACCTCCGGGACAGGCTACGAGCAGTACTTC. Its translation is CSARTSGTGYEQYF.

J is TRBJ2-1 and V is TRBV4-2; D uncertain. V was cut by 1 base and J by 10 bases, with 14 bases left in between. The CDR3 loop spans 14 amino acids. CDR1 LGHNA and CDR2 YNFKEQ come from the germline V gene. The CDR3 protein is CASSQGLISYEQFF. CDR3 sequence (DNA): TGTGCCAGCAGCCAAGGGTTGATTTCCTACGAGCAGTTCTTC.

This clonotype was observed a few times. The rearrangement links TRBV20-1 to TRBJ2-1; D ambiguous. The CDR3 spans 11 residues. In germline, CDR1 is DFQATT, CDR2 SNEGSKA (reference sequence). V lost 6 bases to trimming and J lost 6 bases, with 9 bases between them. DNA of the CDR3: TGCAGTGCCCCGGATACCAATGAGCAGTTCTTC. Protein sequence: CSAPDTNEQFF.

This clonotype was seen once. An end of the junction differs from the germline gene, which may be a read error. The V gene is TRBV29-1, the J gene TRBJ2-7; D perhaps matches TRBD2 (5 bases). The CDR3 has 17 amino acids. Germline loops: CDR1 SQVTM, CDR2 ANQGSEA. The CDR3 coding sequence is TGCAGCGTTGAAGATCTTCTAGATGGGTCGGACTCCTACAAGCAGTACTTC. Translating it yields CSVEDLLDGSDSYKQYF.

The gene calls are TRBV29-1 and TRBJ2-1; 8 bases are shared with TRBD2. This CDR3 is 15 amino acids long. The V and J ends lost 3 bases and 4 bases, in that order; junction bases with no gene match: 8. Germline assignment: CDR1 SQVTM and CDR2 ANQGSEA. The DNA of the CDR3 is TGCAGCGTTGAGAATAGCGGGAAGGGTTACAATGAGCAGTTCTTC. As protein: CSVENSGKGYNEQFF.

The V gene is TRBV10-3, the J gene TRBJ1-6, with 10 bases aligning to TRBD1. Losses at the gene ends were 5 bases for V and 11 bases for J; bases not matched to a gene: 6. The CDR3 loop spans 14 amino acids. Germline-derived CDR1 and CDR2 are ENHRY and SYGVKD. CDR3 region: CAISLDRGKTPLHF. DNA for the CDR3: TGTGCCATCAGTTTGGACAGGGGGAAGACACCCCTCCACTTT.

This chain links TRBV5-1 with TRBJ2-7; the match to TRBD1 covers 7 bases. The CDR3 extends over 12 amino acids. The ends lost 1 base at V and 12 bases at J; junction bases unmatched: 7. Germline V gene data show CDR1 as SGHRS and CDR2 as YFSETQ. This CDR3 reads CASSLTGETPYF. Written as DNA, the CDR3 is TGCGCCAGCAGCTTGACAGGGGAAACGCCGTACTTC. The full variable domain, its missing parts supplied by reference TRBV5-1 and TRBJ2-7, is KAGVTQTPRYLIKTRGQQVTLSCSPISGHRSVSWYQQTPGQGLQFLFEYFSETQRNKGNFPGRFSGRQFSNSRSEMNVSTLELGDSALYLCASSLTGETPYFGPGTRLTVT.

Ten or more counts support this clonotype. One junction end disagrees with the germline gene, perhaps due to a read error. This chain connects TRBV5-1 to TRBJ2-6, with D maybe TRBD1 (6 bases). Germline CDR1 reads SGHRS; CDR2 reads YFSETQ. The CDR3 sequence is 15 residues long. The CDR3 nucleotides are TGTGCCAGCAGTTTATCAGGGGCTGGGGCCAACGTCCTGACTTTC. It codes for CASSLSGAGANVLTF.

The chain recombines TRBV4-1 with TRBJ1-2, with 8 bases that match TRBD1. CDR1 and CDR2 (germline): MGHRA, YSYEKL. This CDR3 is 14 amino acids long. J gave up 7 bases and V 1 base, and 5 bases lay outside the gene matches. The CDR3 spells CASSQGWTGSGYTF. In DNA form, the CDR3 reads TGCGCCAGCAGCCAAGGGTGGACAGGGTCTGGCTACACCTTC.

For the CDR3, the DNA is TGTGCCAGCAGCCTGGGGTACAGGACCTCCTACGAGCAGTACTTC. This sequence encodes CASSLGYRTSYEQYF. The genes are TRBV7-2 and TRBJ2-7, with a tentative D call TRBD1 (5 bases). Germline V CDR1 and CDR2: SGHTA, FQGNSA. The CDR3 runs 15 residues. Trimming removed 5 bases from V and 0 bases from J, with 14 bases in between.

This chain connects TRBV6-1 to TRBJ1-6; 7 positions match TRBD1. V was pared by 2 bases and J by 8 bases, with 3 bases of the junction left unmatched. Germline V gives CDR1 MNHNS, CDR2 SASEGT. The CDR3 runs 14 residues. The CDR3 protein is CASSETGADSPLHF. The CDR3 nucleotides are TGTGCCAGCAGTGAAACAGGGGCGGATTCACCCCTCCACTTT.